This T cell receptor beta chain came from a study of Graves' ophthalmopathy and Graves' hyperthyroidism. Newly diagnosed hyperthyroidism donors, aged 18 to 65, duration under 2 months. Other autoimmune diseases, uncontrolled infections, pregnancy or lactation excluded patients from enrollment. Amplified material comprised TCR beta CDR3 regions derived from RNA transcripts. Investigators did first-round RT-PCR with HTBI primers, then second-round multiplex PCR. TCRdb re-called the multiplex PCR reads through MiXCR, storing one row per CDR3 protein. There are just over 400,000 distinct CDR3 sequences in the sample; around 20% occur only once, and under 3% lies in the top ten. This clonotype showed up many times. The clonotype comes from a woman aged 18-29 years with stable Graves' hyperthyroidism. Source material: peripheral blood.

The CDR3 DNA sequence: TGCAGTGCGGGCTTCGACTACGAGCAGTACTTC. It encodes CSAGFDYEQYF. J is TRBJ2-7 and V is TRBV20-1; no definite D call. Germline CDR1 DFQATT, CDR2 SNEGSKA (reference sequence). V was cut by 6 bases and J by 3 bases, with 9 bases left in between. This CDR3 comprises 11 residues.